The subject of this entry is one T cell receptor (beta chain). Its target is unknown. The data derive from a study of T cell responses to AZD1222 COVID-19 vaccine. Findings and limits, study-wide: Breadth and depth of Spike-specific TCRs rose after two AZD1222 doses.

The germline gives CDR1 SNHLY, CDR2 FYNNEI. This CDR3 contains 13 residues. With 8 bases removed from V and 5 bases from J, the gap between germline ends came to 12 bases. Clones were read by immunoSEQ multiplex PCR, and TCRdb kept only the in-frame ones, dropping some. The sample has around 130,000 clones; nearly 95% are singletons. This clonotype was sampled from an adult in good health. This material consisted of peripheral blood, taken on day 0 of AZD1222 vaccination. The chain combines TRBV2 with TRBJ1-4; D remains unclear. The CDR3 DNA sequence: TGTGCCAGCTGGGAGCACGGCAATGAAAAACTGTTTTTT. The encoded protein is CASWEHGNEKLFF.